This entry features one T cell receptor (beta chain) sequence. The antigen is not known. Among CD8+ T cells, naive ones were CD45RO-CCR7+CD27+CD95-. These data originate in a study of CXCR3-negative and CXCR3-positive naive CD8 T cells. Study background: For each library, about 1.5 +/- 0.3 million TRB reads were obtained, around 140 million in total. General study findings and limits: Unlike memory cells, which differed, naive CXCR3-negative and CXCR3-positive cells had similar TRBV-TRBJ usage. Similarly elevated diversity marked both naive subsets, with memory CD8+ cells showing far lower diversity.

This CDR3 contains 17 residues. Germline V lookup: CDR1 MDHEN, CDR2 SYDVKM. The authors prepared UMI-labeled TRB cDNA libraries by 5' RACE. TCRdb reanalyzed the 5' RACE reads, giving one entry per CDR3 protein sequence and no DNA. Recorded for this sample: 40,000 to 55,000 distinct CDR3 sequences. The chain carries TRBV28 and TRBJ2-5. Sequencing was carried out using naive CXCR3- CD8+ T cells from blood. Subset described: CD45RO-CCR7+CD27+CD95- naive CD8+ T cells lacking CXCR3 (TNR3-). The TCR sequence derives from a human donor in good health. Some clones in this sample may be carry-over from other donors' samples. The CDR3 region is CASSSRVLMDDQETQYF. The variable domain in full, completed from reference TRBV28 and TRBJ2-5, reads DVKVTQSSRYLVKRTGEKVFLECVQDMDHENMFWYRQDPGLGLRLIYFSYDVKMKEKGDIPEGYSVSREKKERFSLILESASTNQTSMYLCASSSRVLMDDQETQYFGPGTRLLVL.